The present T cell receptor beta chain was sequenced within a study of blood T cell repertoires in COVID-19. Looking at the study overall: Specimens from acute and convalescent COVID-19 originated in the United States, Italy and Spain. The analysed material was cDNA or gDNA that came from T cells, B-cell-depleted T cells, or PBMCs.

The authors' processing: Reference gene primer amplification in the assay estimated nucleated cell counts. The repertoire was sequenced with immunoSEQ multiplex PCR; TCRdb's copy has only in-frame clones and lacks some. The D gene and trimming were derived from the DNA, and the V and J assignments and clone size from that table. The sample yields 70,000 to 90,000 clones, 70% to 80% seen once. J was trimmed by 11 bases and V by 6 bases; bases with no gene match: 10. Germline-derived CDR1 and CDR2 are KGHSH and LQKENI. The CDR3 runs to 13 residues. The receptor's source is a human donor in a cohort sampled during active COVID-19. The V gene is TRBV18, the J gene TRBJ1-2; 9 bases match TRBD1. What was sequenced was peripheral blood. The CDR3 is CASSDTGGESYTF. The CDR3 coding sequence is TGTGCCAGCTCCGATACAGGGGGCGAAAGTTACACCTTC.